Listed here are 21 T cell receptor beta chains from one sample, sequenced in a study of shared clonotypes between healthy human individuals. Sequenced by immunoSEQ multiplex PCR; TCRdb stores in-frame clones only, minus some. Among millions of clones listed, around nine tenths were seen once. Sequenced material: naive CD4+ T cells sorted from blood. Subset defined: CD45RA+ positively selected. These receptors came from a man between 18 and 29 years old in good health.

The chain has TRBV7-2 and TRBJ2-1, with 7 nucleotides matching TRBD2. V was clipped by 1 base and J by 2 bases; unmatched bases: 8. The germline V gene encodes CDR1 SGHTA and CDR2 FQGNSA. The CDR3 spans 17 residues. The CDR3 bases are TGTGCCAGCAGCTTAGGTCAAGCGGGATCTACCTACAATGAGCAGTTCTTC. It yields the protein CASSLGQAGSTYNEQFF.

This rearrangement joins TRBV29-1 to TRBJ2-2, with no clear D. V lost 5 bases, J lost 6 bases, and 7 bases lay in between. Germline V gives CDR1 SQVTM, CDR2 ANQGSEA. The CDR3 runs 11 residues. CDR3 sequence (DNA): TGCAGCGTTTGGACGCCCGGGGAGCTGTTTTTT. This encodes CSVWTPGELFF.

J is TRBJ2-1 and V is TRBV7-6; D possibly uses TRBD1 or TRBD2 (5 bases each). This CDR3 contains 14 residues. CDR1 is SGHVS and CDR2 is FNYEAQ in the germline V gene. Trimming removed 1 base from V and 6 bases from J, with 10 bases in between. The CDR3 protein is CASSLVSGANEQFF. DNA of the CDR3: TGTGCCAGCAGCTTAGTTTCCGGGGCCAATGAGCAGTTCTTC.

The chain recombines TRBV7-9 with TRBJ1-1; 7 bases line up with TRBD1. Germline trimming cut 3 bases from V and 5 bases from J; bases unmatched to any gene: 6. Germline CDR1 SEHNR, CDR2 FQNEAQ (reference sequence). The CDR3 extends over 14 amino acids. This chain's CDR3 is CASSLEGGQTEAFF. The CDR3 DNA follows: TGTGCCAGCAGCTTGGAAGGGGGCCAAACTGAAGCTTTCTTT.

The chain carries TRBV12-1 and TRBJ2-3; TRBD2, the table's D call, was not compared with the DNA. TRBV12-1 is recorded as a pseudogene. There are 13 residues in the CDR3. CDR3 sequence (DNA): TGTGCCAGAATGGACTTAGGAGCAGATACGCAGTATTTT. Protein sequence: CARMDLGADTQYF.

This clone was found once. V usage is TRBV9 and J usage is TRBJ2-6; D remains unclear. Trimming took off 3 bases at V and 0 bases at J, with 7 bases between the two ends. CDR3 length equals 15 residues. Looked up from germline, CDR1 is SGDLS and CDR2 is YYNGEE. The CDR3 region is CASSANPSGANVLTF. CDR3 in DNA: TGTGCCAGCAGCGCCAACCCCTCTGGGGCCAACGTCCTGACTTTC.

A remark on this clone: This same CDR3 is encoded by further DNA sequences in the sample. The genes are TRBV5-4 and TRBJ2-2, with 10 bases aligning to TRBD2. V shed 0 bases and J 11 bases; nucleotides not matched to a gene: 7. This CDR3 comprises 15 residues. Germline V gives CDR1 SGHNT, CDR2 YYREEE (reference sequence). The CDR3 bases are TGTGCCAGCAGCTTGGCGTCTAGCGGGAGTCGTGAGCTGTTTTTT. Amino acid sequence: CASSLASSGSRELFF. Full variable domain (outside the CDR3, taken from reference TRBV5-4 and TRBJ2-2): ETGVTQSPTHLIKTRGQQVTLRCSSQSGHNTVSWYQQALGQGPQFIFQYYREEENGRGNFPPRFSGLQFPNYSSELNVNALELDDSALYLCASSLASSGSRELFFGEGSRLTVL.

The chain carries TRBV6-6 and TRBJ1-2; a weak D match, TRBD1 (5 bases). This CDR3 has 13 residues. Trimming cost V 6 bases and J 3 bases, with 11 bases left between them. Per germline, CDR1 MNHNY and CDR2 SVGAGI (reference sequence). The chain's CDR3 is CASSLRDDYGYTF. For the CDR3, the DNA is TGTGCCAGCAGCCTCCGGGACGACTATGGCTACACCTTC.

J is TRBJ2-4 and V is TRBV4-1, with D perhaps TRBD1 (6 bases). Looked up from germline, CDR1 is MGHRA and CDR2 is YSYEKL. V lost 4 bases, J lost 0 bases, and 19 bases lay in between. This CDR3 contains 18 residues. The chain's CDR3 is CASSPGDGTILAKNIQYF. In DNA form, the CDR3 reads TGCGCCAGCAGCCCCGGGGACGGGACAATACTAGCCAAAAACATTCAGTACTTC.

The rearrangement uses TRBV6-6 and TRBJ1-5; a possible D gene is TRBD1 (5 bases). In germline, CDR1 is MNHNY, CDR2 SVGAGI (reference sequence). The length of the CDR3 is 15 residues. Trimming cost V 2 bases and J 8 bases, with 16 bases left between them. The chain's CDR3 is CASSYAGGDLEPQHF. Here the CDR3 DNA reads TGTGCCAGCAGTTACGCCGGGGGGGATCTGGAGCCCCAGCATTTT.

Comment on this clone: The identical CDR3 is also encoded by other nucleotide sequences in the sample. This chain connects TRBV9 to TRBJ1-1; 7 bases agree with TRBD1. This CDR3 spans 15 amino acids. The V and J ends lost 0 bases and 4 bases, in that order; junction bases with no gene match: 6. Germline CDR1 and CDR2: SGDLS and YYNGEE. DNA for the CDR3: TGTGCCAGCAGCGTAGATAGGGGGCCGGGCACTGAAGCTTTCTTT. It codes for CASSVDRGPGTEAFF.

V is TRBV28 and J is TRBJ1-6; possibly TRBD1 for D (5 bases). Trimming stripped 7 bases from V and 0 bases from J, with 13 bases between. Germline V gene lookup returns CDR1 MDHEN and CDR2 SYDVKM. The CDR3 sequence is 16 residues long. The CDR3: CASTNAGISYNSPLHF. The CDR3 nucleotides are TGTGCCAGCACCAATGCAGGGATCTCCTATAATTCACCCCTCCACTTT.

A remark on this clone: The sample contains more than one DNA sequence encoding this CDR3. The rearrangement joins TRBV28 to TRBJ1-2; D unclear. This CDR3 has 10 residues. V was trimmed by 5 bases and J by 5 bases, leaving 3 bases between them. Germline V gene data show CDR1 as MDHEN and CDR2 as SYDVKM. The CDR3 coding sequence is TGTGCCAGCAGTGGGTATGGCTACACCTTC. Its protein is CASSGYGYTF.

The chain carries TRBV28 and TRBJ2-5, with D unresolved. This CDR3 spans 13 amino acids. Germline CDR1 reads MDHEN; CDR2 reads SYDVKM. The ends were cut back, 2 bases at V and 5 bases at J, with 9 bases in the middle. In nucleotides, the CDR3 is TGTGCCAGCAGTTTAAGGGCACGGGAGACCCAGTACTTC. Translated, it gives CASSLRARETQYF.

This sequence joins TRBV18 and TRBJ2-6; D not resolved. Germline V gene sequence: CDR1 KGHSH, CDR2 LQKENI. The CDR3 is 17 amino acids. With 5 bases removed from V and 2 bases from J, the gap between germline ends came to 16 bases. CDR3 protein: CASSVDGLGAGANVLTF. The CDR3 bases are TGTGCCAGCTCAGTGGACGGGCTAGGAGCTGGGGCCAACGTCCTGACTTTC. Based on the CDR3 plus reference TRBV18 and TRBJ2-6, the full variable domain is NAGVMQNPRHLVRRRGQEARLRCSPMKGHSHVYWYRQLPEEGLKFMVYLQKENIIDESGMPKERFSAEFPKEGPSILRIQQVVRGDSAAYFCASSVDGLGAGANVLTFGAGSRLTVL.

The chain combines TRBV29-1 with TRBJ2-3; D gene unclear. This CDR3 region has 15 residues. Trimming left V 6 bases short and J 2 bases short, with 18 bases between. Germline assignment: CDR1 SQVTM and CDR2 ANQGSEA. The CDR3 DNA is TGCAGCGTGGCCTCCGTGTGGGTAACCACAGATACGCAGTATTTT. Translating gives CSVASVWVTTDTQYF.

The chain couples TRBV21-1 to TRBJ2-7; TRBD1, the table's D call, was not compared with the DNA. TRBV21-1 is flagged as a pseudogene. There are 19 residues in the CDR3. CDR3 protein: CASSKNSEPGQGLTYEQYF. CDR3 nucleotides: TGTGCCAGCAGCAAAAACAGCGAACCGGGACAGGGTCTTACCTACGAGCAGTACTTC.

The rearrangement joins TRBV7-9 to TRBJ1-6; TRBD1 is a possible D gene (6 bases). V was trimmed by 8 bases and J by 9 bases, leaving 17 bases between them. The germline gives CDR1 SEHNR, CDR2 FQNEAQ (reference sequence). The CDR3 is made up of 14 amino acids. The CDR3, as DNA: TGTGCCAGCGGGCTAACAGGGTTGAGTTCACCCCTCCACTTT. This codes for CASGLTGLSSPLHF.

As DNA, the CDR3 is TGTGCCATCATGTCTAGTTTGAGCGAGCAGTACTTC. Encoded protein: CAIMSSLSEQYF. This chain joins TRBV10-3 and TRBJ2-7; no reliable D call. Germline CDR1 reads ENHRY; CDR2 reads SYGVKD. Trimming pared 7 bases from V and 6 bases from J, leaving 13 bases between. The CDR3 contains 12 residues.

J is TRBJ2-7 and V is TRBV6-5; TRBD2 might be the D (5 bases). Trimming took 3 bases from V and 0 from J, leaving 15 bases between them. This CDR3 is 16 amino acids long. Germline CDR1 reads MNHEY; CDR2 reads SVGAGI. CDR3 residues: CASSYSRGFSSYEQYF. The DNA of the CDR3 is TGTGCCAGCAGTTATAGTCGAGGGTTTAGCTCCTACGAGCAGTACTTC.

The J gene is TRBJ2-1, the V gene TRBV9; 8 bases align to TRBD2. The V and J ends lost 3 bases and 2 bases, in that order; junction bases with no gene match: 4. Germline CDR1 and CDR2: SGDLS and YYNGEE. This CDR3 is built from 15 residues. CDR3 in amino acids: CASSERLATYNEQFF. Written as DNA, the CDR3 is TGTGCCAGCAGCGAGAGACTAGCGACCTACAATGAGCAGTTCTTC.